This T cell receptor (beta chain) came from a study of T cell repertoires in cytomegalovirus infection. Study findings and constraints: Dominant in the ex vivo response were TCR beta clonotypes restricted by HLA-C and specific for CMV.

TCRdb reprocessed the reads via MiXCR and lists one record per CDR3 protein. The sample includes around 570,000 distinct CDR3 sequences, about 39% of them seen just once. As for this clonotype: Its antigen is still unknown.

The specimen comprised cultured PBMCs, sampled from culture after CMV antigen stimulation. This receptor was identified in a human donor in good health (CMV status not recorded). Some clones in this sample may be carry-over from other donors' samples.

The DNA for the CDR3 is TGTGCCAGCAGTTACTCCAAGGGGGGGCTTGGCTACACCTTC. Residues: CASSYSKGGLGYTF. The chain uses TRBV6-5 and TRBJ1-2, with D possibly being TRBD1 (6 bases). CDR3 length: 14 amino acids. The germline V and J ends were trimmed by 0 bases and 7 bases, with 12 bases remaining between them. Germline CDR1 is MNHEY and CDR2 is SVGAGI.